Included here is one T cell receptor beta chain sequence, with context. With 6 bases clipped from V and 7 bases from J, the junction kept 11 bases outside the gene matches. There are 14 residues in the CDR3. Germline-derived CDR1 and CDR2 are SNHLY and FYNNEI. This record comes from a study of Ad26.COV2.S vaccination and SARS-CoV-2 variants. Profiling relied on immunoSEQ multiplex PCR, and the TCRdb table lists in-frame clones only, not all of them. Among more than 120,000 clones listed, around 86% were seen once. The sequenced sample was peripheral blood, obtained after recovery from COVID-19. V and J are TRBV2 and TRBJ1-2, with 7 bases lining up with TRBD1. The receptor comes from a human donor who had recovered from COVID-19. The CDR3 loop reads CASSSMTGQTGYTF. In nucleotides, the CDR3 is TGTGCCAGCAGCTCGATGACAGGGCAAACTGGCTACACCTTC. The whole variable domain, remainder taken from reference TRBV2 and TRBJ1-2, is EPEVTQTPSHQVTQMGQEVILRCVPISNHLYFYWYRQILGQKVEFLVSFYNNEISEKSEIFDDQFSVERPDGSNFTLKIRSTKLEDSAMYFCASSSMTGQTGYTFGSGTRLTVV.